This T cell receptor beta chain originates from a study of OX40 agonist ivuxolimab in advanced cancers. Overall study: Cohort: about 80% men, mean age about 60, aged about 23 to 79.

Blood specimens came from baseline, cycle 4 day 1, and cycle 7 day 1. Comment on this clone: At one end, the junction sequence differs from germline, possibly due to a read error.

Sequencing used immunoSEQ multiplex PCR; TCRdb keeps in-frame clones, though not all of them. This table holds approximately 87,000 clones, around 91% found once. The CDR3 runs to 15 residues. Germline CDR1 reads LNHDA; CDR2 reads SQIVND (reference sequence). The specimen comprised CD4+ or CD8+ T cells sorted from blood, sampled in a trial of the OX40 agonist ivuxolimab. This chain uses TRBV19 with TRBJ1-2; tentative D call: TRBD1 (6 bases). The receptor was isolated from an adult with an advanced solid tumor such as melanoma, head and neck, liver or kidney cancer. CDR3 DNA: TGTGCCAGTAGTACCTCCGCAGGGGACCTTTATGGCCACACCTTC. Translating it yields CASSTSAGDLYGHTF.